Below are 4 T cell receptor beta chains sequenced from a single sample in a study of blood T cell repertoires in COVID-19. The data were produced by immunoSEQ multiplex PCR, yet TCRdb's version contains in-frame clones alone and is incomplete. The sample carries about 220,000 clones, around 90% recorded once. Sequenced material: PBMCs or T cells enriched from blood (not recorded which). All receptors come from a woman aged 25 to 39 who had recovered from COVID-19.

This chain's CDR3 is CASRQGDTEAFF. The CDR3 nucleotides read TGTGCCAGTAGACAGGGGGACACTGAAGCTTTCTTT. The V gene is TRBV19, the J gene TRBJ1-1; 8 bases are a match to TRBD1. V dropped 6 bases and J dropped 3; count of bases not matched to a gene: 0. The CDR3 is 12 amino acids. Germline CDR1 reads LNHDA; CDR2 reads SQIVND (reference sequence).

This chain joins TRBV25-1 and TRBJ1-6; 11 nucleotides agree with TRBD1. The germline V gene encodes CDR1 MGHDK and CDR2 SYGVNS. V lost 3 bases, J lost 9 bases, and 4 bases stayed unmatched. CDR3 length: 15 amino acids. CDR3 protein: CASSDTGQGGSPLHF. CDR3 DNA sequence: TGTGCCAGCAGTGACACGGGACAGGGGGGTTCACCCCTCCACTTT.

The rearrangement links TRBV7-9 to TRBJ2-3, with unresolved D. The CDR3 has 12 residues. V lost 6 bases to trimming and J lost 4 bases, with 8 bases between them. Germline V gene lookup returns CDR1 SEHNR and CDR2 FQNEAQ (reference sequence). The CDR3 sequence: CASRWAADTQYF. For the CDR3, the DNA is TGTGCCAGCAGGTGGGCCGCAGATACGCAGTATTTT.

V usage is TRBV7-8 and J usage is TRBJ2-5, with no clear D. Trimming left V 7 bases short and J 5 bases short, with 20 bases between. Germline CDR1 SGHVS, CDR2 FQNEAQ. This CDR3 is 15 amino acids long. CDR3 amino acids: CASKSTPQVDETQYF. The CDR3 bases are TGTGCCAGCAAATCTACCCCTCAGGTTGACGAGACCCAGTACTTC.